Below, 24 T cell receptor beta chains from the same sample are listed, as sequenced in a study of blood T cell repertoires in COVID-19. Using immunoSEQ multiplex PCR, the repertoire was profiled, and TCRdb retains in-frame clones only, with some absent. The sample has about 210,000 clones, 80% to 90% seen once; the top ten hold 5.5% to 7.5%. Sequences were obtained from peripheral blood. The source is a man aged 55 to 70 who had recovered from COVID-19.

CDR3 sequence: CASSLVSDFGYTF. The CDR3 nucleotides read TGTGCCAGCAGCTTGGTTAGCGATTTTGGCTACACCTTC. The chain links TRBV5-4 to TRBJ1-2; no firm D call. The germline V and J ends were trimmed by 0 bases and 7 bases, with 10 bases remaining between them. CDR1 SGHNT and CDR2 YYREEE come from the germline V gene (reference sequence). This CDR3 has 13 amino acids.

The chain is built from TRBV7-3 and TRBJ1-5; a weak D match, TRBD1 (6 bases). The CDR3 has 19 residues. Trimming left V 0 bases short and J 0 bases short, with 18 bases between. Germline V CDR1 and CDR2: SGHTA, FQGTGA. The CDR3 nucleotides are TGTGCCAGCAGCTTAACGTCCCAGGGGCCGTCAAGTAGCAATCAGCCCCAGCATTTT. Its protein is CASSLTSQGPSSSNQPQHF.

The chain is built from TRBV19 and TRBJ2-3; D may be TRBD1 (5 bases). CDR1 and CDR2 from the germline V gene are LNHDA and SQIVND (reference sequence). CDR3 length: 13 amino acids. The V end was cut by 3 bases, the J end by 6 bases, with 10 bases between. The CDR3 nucleotides read TGTGCCAGTAGTATTCGGACAAGGGATACGCAGTATTTT. As protein: CASSIRTRDTQYF.

The chain joins TRBV6-1 to TRBJ2-5; 12 bases are shared with TRBD2. The CDR3 length is 16 residues. Germline V gene lookup returns CDR1 MNHNS and CDR2 SASEGT. V gave up 4 bases and J gave up 1 base; unmatched junction bases: 4. The CDR3 nucleotides read TGTGCCAGCAGTGGTACTAGCGGGGGGTTCCAAGAGACCCAGTACTTC. It is translated as CASSGTSGGFQETQYF.

V is TRBV19 and J is TRBJ2-1; 8 positions match TRBD2. V dropped 1 base and J dropped 4; count of bases not matched to a gene: 6. Germline loops: CDR1 LNHDA, CDR2 SQIVND (reference sequence). CDR3 length: 16 residues. CDR3 bases: TGTGCCAGTAGTATAGCCCACAGCGGGAGTTACAATGAGCAGTTCTTC. The encoded protein is CASSIAHSGSYNEQFF.

The chain recombines TRBV5-1 with TRBJ1-2; the D is unclear. Per germline, CDR1 SGHRS and CDR2 YFSETQ. The V end was cut by 0 bases, the J end by 0 bases, with 9 bases between. The CDR3 extends over 15 amino acids. The CDR3 nucleotides are TGCGCCAGCAGCTTGGGCCACCTAGCTAACTATGGCTACACCTTC. It translates to CASSLGHLANYGYTF. Full variable domain (outside the CDR3, taken from reference TRBV5-1 and TRBJ1-2): KAGVTQTPRYLIKTRGQQVTLSCSPISGHRSVSWYQQTPGQGLQFLFEYFSETQRNKGNFPGRFSGRQFSNSRSEMNVSTLELGDSALYLCASSLGHLANYGYTFGSGTRLTVV.

The chain links TRBV19 to TRBJ2-7; the match to TRBD2 covers 8 bases. CDR1 is LNHDA and CDR2 is SQIVND in the germline V gene (reference sequence). V dropped 3 bases and J dropped 0; count of bases not matched to a gene: 4. The CDR3 runs 15 residues. CDR3 loop: CASSMIAGSSYEQYF. For the CDR3, the DNA is TGTGCCAGTAGTATGATAGCGGGGAGCTCCTACGAGCAGTACTTC.

A single count supports this clone. The genes are TRBV23-1 and TRBJ1-1, with a possible D match to TRBD1 (6 bases). TRBV23-1 is an open reading frame, and its role is uncertain. The CDR3 has 17 amino acids. V was shortened by 3 bases and J by 0 bases, with 17 bases between the two germline ends. The CDR3 nucleotides read TGCGCCAGCAGTCATTTCTTCTGGACAGCGTTGAACACTGAAGCTTTCTTT. Its protein is CASSHFFWTALNTEAFF.

The chain has TRBV7-2 and TRBJ1-6; tentative D call: TRBD1 (5 bases). This CDR3 is built from 16 residues. Per germline, CDR1 SGHTA and CDR2 FQGNSA. V gave up 2 bases and J gave up 8 bases, with 16 bases separating them. DNA of the CDR3: TGTGCCAGCAGCTTATCACCAGGGCGTTTTGATTCACCCCTCCACTTT. Translating it yields CASSLSPGRFDSPLHF.

The rearrangement uses TRBV30 and TRBJ1-4; 8 bases map to TRBD1. With 1 base clipped from V and 2 bases from J, the junction kept 6 bases outside the gene matches. The germline CDR1 and CDR2 sequences are GTSNPN and SVGIG (reference sequence). The CDR3 length is 16 residues. The CDR3 coding sequence is TGTGCCTGGAGTGCCGGACAGGGAAAGACTAATGAAAAACTGTTTTTT. It is translated as CAWSAGQGKTNEKLFF.

V and J are TRBV7-8 and TRBJ2-7; D possibly corresponds to TRBD1 (6 bases). V lost 2 bases to trimming and J lost 5 bases, with 10 bases between them. The CDR3 is 13 residues long. Germline CDR1 and CDR2: SGHVS and FQNEAQ. The chain's CDR3 is CASSLNRQDEQYF. In DNA, the CDR3 is TGTGCCAGCAGCTTAAACAGACAGGACGAGCAGTACTTC.

The chain carries TRBV6-1 and TRBJ2-1; D is unresolved. The CDR3 has 13 amino acids. From germline, CDR1 is MNHNS and CDR2 SASEGT. Trimming removed 2 bases at V and 6 bases at J, with 8 bases between. CDR3 protein: CASSETVANEQFF. The CDR3 bases are TGTGCCAGCAGTGAAACGGTCGCCAATGAGCAGTTCTTC.

The CDR3 spells CASSFRVAGGNEQYF. The CDR3 DNA follows: TGCGCCAGCAGCTTCCGGGTGGCGGGAGGTAACGAGCAGTACTTC. The chain is built from TRBV5-1 and TRBJ2-7, with 8 bases fitting TRBD2. The V gene's germline CDR1 is SGHRS and CDR2 YFSETQ. The CDR3 is made up of 15 amino acids. Trimming took 2 bases from V and 5 from J; bases not matched to a gene: 9. Full variable domain (remainder filled in from reference TRBV5-1 and TRBJ2-7): KAGVTQTPRYLIKTRGQQVTLSCSPISGHRSVSWYQQTPGQGLQFLFEYFSETQRNKGNFPGRFSGRQFSNSRSEMNVSTLELGDSALYLCASSFRVAGGNEQYFGPGTRLTVT.

The rearrangement uses TRBV6-5 and TRBJ2-7; tentative D call: TRBD2 (5 bases). The CDR3 is 15 amino acids. Between the trimmed V and J ends, which lost 7 bases and 7 bases, there was a span of 23 bases. Germline V CDR1 and CDR2: MNHEY, SVGAGI. CDR3 protein: CASTSSGLPLREQYF. The DNA for the CDR3 is TGTGCCAGCACCTCTTCTGGACTTCCGTTGCGAGAGCAGTACTTC.

This clone was seen only once. The chain has TRBV28 and TRBJ2-5, with TRBD2 matching 8 bases. The CDR3 is 14 amino acids. Trimming took 10 bases from V and 2 from J; bases not matched to a gene: 9. Germline CDR1 reads MDHEN; CDR2 reads SYDVKM. CDR3 in amino acids: CATGGGWLQETQYF. In DNA, the CDR3 is TGTGCCACCGGGGGGGGGTGGTTACAAGAGACCCAGTACTTC. Based on the CDR3 plus reference TRBV28 and TRBJ2-5, the full variable domain is DVKVTQSSRYLVKRTGEKVFLECVQDMDHENMFWYRQDPGLGLRLIYFSYDVKMKEKGDIPEGYSVSREKKERFSLILESASTNQTSMYLCATGGGWLQETQYFGPGTRLLVL.

The gene calls are TRBV7-3 and TRBJ2-5; D is unclear. The CDR3 extends over 13 amino acids. Germline CDR1 is SGHTA and CDR2 is FQGTGA. Trimming cost V 5 bases and J 5 bases, with 12 bases left between them. The CDR3 sequence: CASSLNQAETQYF. The CDR3 DNA reads TGTGCCAGCAGCCTAAACCAAGCGGAGACCCAGTACTTC.

The CDR3 sequence: CASSLPGQGAFRYF. CDR3 nucleotide sequence: TGTGCCAGCAGCTTACCGGGACAGGGGGCTTTCAGGTACTTC. The rearrangement links TRBV11-2 to TRBJ2-7; 12 positions match TRBD1. This CDR3 spans 14 amino acids. J lost 12 bases, V lost 2 bases, and 8 bases had no gene match. Per the germline V gene, CDR1 is SGHAT and CDR2 is FQNNGV. The variable domain in full, with the rest retrieved from reference TRBV11-2 and TRBJ2-7, is EAGVAQSPRYKIIEKRQSVAFWCNPISGHATLYWYQQILGQGPKLLIQFQNNGVVDDSQLPKDRFSAERLKGVDSTLKIQPAKLEDSAVYLCASSLPGQGAFRYFGPGTRLTVT.

A few counts support this clone. The chain combines TRBV6-5 with TRBJ1-3; no definite D call. V was trimmed by 5 bases and J by 0 bases, leaving 5 bases between them. The germline CDR1 and CDR2 sequences are MNHEY and SVGAGI. This CDR3 has 13 residues. The CDR3 DNA reads as TGTGCCAGCAGTCAGGTCTCTGGAAACACCATATATTTT. Its protein is CASSQVSGNTIYF.

The chain employs TRBV3-1 (or the pseudogene TRBV3-2) and TRBJ2-7; a possible D gene is TRBD1 (6 bases). CDR3 length: 16 residues. Germline-derived CDR1 and CDR2 are LGHDT and YNNKEL (reference sequence). V shed 1 base and J shed 1 base, with 14 bases lying between them. The CDR3 here is CASSQAGRGMSYEQYF. In DNA form, the CDR3 reads TGTGCCAGCAGCCAAGCGGGCAGGGGAATGTCCTACGAGCAGTACTTC.

The gene calls are TRBV7-2 and TRBJ1-2; D may be TRBD1 (5 bases). This CDR3 is 15 amino acids long. Germline loops: CDR1 SGHTA, CDR2 FQGNSA. The V end lost 4 bases, the J end lost 1 base, and 13 bases lay between the germline ends. The CDR3 is CASSSGPQGNYGYTF. The CDR3 DNA sequence: TGTGCCAGCAGCTCAGGACCTCAGGGTAACTATGGCTACACCTTC.

V and J are TRBV11-2 and TRBJ2-1; D remains ambiguous. The V gene's germline CDR1 is SGHAT and CDR2 FQNNGV. There are 15 residues in the CDR3. The ends were cut back, 0 bases at V and 3 bases at J, with 9 bases in the middle. The CDR3 nucleotides read TGTGCCAGCAGCTTAGATGGCGGTTTCTACAATGAGCAGTTCTTC. Encoded protein: CASSLDGGFYNEQFF.

The chain has TRBV7-2 and TRBJ2-1; weak D call: TRBD1 (5 bases). Germline V gene sequence: CDR1 SGHTA, CDR2 FQGNSA. Trimming left V 5 bases short and J 4 bases short, with 9 bases between. This CDR3 comprises 13 residues. CDR3 in DNA: TGTGCCAGCAGCCTAACAGGTTACAATGAGCAGTTCTTC. Protein product: CASSLTGYNEQFF.

The CDR3 reads CASSYEGLIAGGKVNEQYF. The CDR3 DNA reads TGTGCCAGCAGTTACGAGGGTCTGATAGCGGGGGGCAAAGTCAACGAGCAGTACTTC. V and J are TRBV6-2 or TRBV6-3 and TRBJ2-7; the match to TRBD2 covers 10 bases. Germline V gives CDR1 MNHEY, CDR2 SVGEGT. The CDR3 consists of 19 residues. The V and J ends lost 2 bases and 5 bases, in that order; junction bases with no gene match: 18.

This rearrangement joins TRBV18 to TRBJ2-1; D is unclear. Trimming stripped 2 bases from V and 6 bases from J, with 5 bases between. Germline V gene lookup returns CDR1 KGHSH and CDR2 LQKENI. The CDR3 totals 12 residues. The CDR3 loop is CASSPTSNEQFF. CDR3 in DNA: TGTGCCAGCTCACCAACGAGCAATGAGCAGTTCTTC. Variable domain in full (rest from reference TRBV18 and TRBJ2-1): NAGVMQNPRHLVRRRGQEARLRCSPMKGHSHVYWYRQLPEEGLKFMVYLQKENIIDESGMPKERFSAEFPKEGPSILRIQQVVRGDSAAYFCASSPTSNEQFFGPGTRLTVL.